This T cell receptor beta chain derives from a study of CD8+CD57+ T cells in acquired aplastic anemia (dated by TCRdb to the late 2010s). About the investigation overall: DNA extracted from sorted CD4+ and CD8+ cells had a mean of about 3.2 ug, with a range of roughly 0.19 to 27.4 ug. An average of approximately 9.8 million reads for CD4+ cells and approximately 11 million reads for CD8+ cells was obtained from healthy donor samples. The study at large found these results: Patients and healthy controls showed no significant difference in CD8+ Simpson's diversity (P=0.060). Although roughly 29 CD8+ CDR3 sequences were shared by patients and controls, these sequences appeared highly expressed in patients and within the immunodominant clones of patients.

The CDR3 measures 13 amino acids from cysteine to phenylalanine. The CDR3 DNA has 39 bases and is translated from base 1. V is cut back by 6 bases and J by 1 base, with 4 bases in the junction unmatched. From the germline V gene (reference sequence), CDR1 is SGHNT and CDR2 is YYREEE. The study deep-sequenced TCR repertoires of sorted CD4+ and CD8+ blood T cells from severe aplastic anemia patients and healthy subjects. Ficoll-Paque density gradient centrifugation was used to isolate peripheral blood mononuclear cells. Before DNA extraction, CD4+ and CD8+ T cells were sorted by FACS or by magnetic beads. This clonotype was observed many times. This clone's antigen is unknown. Base qualities were left out, and no much larger clone turns up one base away. TCR beta VDJ combination and CDR3 sequence profiling used genomic DNA as the template. An Illumina HiSeq 2000 was used for TCR repertoire sequencing. In the paper's pipeline: Repertoires were assessed using TRBV/TRBJ rearrangement plots, CDR3 size and DJ length profiles, and Simpson's diversity index. The immunodominant clone was defined as the most abundant DNA sequence in deep sequencing data. CDR3 amino acid sequences were checked for sharing across subjects and were also compared against the VDJdb database and published repertoires. Through fastp at Q25 and MiXCR, TCRdb rebuilt clones from the public reads, retaining in-frame beta chains. Rows with one shared CDR3 protein collapse into an entry with the most common genes and DNA. The V and J calls shown here were made by TCRdb, not taken from the authors' results. Counted in this sample were about 140,000 distinct CDR3 sequences; approximately 41% of them appeared once. The ten largest clonotypes hold 8% to 8.5% of the sample.

The chain uses TRBV5-4 and TRBJ2-7, with 7 central nucleotides matching TRBD1. The clonotype originates from a human donor in good health, serving as a control. Sequencing was done on a sample of sorted CD4+, CD8+, or CD8+CD57+ T cells (not recorded which) from PBMCs. The bases read TGTGCCAGCACCCGGGACAGTTCCTACGAGCAGTACTTC. Its coded protein is CASTRDSSYEQYF.